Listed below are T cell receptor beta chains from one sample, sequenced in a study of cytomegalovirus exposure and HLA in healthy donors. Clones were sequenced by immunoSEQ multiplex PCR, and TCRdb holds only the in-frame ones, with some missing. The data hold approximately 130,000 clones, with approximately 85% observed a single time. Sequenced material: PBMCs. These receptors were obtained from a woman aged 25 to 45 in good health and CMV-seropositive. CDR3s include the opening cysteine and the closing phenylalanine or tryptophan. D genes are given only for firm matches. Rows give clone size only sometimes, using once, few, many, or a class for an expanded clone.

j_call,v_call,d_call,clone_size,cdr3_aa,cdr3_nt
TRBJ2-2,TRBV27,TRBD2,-,CASSLTSGRAWNTGELFF,TGTGCCAGCAGTTTGACTAGCGGGAGGGCCTGGAACACCGGGGAGCTGTTTTTT
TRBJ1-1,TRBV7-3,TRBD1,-,CASSLQAGGTNTEAFF,TGTGCCAGCAGCTTACAGGCAGGGGGCACGAACACTGAAGCTTTCTTT
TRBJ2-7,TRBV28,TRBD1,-,CASSPAGTGAYEQYF,TGTGCCAGCAGTCCCGCCGGGACAGGGGCTTACGAGCAGTACTTC
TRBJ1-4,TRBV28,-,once,CASSLPQGNNEKLFF,TGTGCCAGCAGTTTACCCCAGGGGAATAATGAAAAACTGTTTTTT
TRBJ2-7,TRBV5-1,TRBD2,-,CASSEMGGYEQYF,TGCGCCAGCAGCGAGATGGGAGGGTACGAGCAGTACTTC
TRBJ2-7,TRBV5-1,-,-,CASSFSRGGEQYF,TGCGCCAGCAGCTTCTCCAGGGGTGGCGAGCAGTACTTC
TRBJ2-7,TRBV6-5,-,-,CASSYLDTSYEQYF,TGTGCCAGCAGTTACTTGGACACTTCCTACGAGCAGTACTTC
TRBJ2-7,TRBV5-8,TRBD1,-,CAGLPPQGQGFSYEQYF,TGTGCCGGCTTGCCCCCCCAGGGACAGGGCTTCTCCTACGAGCAGTACTTC
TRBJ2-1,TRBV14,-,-,CASSLFNEQFF,TGTGCCAGCAGCCTCTTCAATGAGCAGTTCTTC
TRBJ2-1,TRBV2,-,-,CASTIGGGPEQFF,TGTGCCAGCACCATAGGGGGGGGGCCTGAGCAGTTCTTC
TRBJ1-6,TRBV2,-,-,CASGGGINSPLHF,TGTGCCAGCGGGGGAGGGATTAATTCACCCCTCCACTTT
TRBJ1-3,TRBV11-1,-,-,CASSPRTSSGNTIYF,TGTGCCAGCAGCCCTAGGACATCTTCTGGAAACACCATATATTTT
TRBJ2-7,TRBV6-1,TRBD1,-,CASSERAGGSYEQYF,TGTGCCAGCAGTGAAAGGGCAGGGGGCTCCTACGAGCAGTACTTC
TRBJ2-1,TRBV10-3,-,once,CAITRGPYNEQFF,TGTGCCATCACGCGGGGACCCTACAATGAGCAGTTCTTC
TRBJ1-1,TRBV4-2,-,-,CASSPEGGDERMNTEAFF,TGTGCCAGCAGCCCGGAGGGCGGGGATGAGAGGATGAACACTGAAGCTTTCTTT
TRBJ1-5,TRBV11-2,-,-,CASSERGQPQHF,TGTGCCAGCAGCGAGAGGGGGCAGCCCCAGCATTTT
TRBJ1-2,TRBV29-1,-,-,CSVDGGTNGYTF,TGCAGCGTTGATGGAGGGACGAATGGCTACACCTTC
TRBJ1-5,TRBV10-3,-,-,CAISESTGQPQHF,TGTGCCATCAGTGAGTCGACTGGGCAGCCCCAGCATTTT
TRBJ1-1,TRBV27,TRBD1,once,CASSGQGLNTEAFF,TGTGCCAGCAGTGGACAGGGTTTGAACACTGAAGCTTTCTTT
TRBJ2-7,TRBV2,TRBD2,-,CASMASGRMNF,TGTGCCAGCATGGCCAGCGGGAGAATGAACTTC
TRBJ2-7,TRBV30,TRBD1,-,CAWSKQGSEQYF,TGTGCCTGGAGTAAACAGGGGAGCGAGCAGTACTTC
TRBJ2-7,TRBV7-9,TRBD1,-,CASSFRGQGEYEQYF,TGTGCCAGCAGCTTTAGGGGACAGGGAGAGTACGAGCAGTACTTC
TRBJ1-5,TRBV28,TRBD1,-,CASSLQGQGSNQPQHF,TGTGCCAGCAGTTTACAGGGACAGGGTAGCAATCAGCCCCAGCATTTT
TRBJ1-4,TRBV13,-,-,CASSLGDPGEKLFF,TGTGCCAGCAGCTTAGGAGACCCAGGGGAAAAACTGTTTTTT
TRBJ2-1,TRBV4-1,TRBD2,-,CASSQRTSGNNEQFF,TGCGCCAGCAGCCAACGGACTAGCGGAAACAATGAGCAGTTCTTC
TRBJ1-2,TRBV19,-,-,CASSISGGTVNYGYTF,TGTGCCAGTAGCATCTCCGGGGGGACCGTTAACTATGGCTACACCTTC
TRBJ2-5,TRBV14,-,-,CASSQQVQETQYF,TGTGCCAGCAGCCAGCAGGTCCAAGAGACCCAGTACTTC
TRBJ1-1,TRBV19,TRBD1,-,CASSMRGRDTEAFF,TGTGCCAGTAGTATGAGGGGGCGGGACACTGAAGCTTTCTTT
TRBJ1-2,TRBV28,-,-,CASNRQAYGYTF,TGTGCCAGCAACCGACAGGCCTATGGCTACACCTTC
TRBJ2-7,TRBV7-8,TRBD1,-,CASSFQGASEQYF,TGTGCCAGCAGTTTTCAGGGGGCGAGCGAGCAGTACTTC
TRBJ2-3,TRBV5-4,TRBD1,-,CATGQGADTQYF,TGTGCCACCGGACAGGGGGCCGATACGCAGTATTTT
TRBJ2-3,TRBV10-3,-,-,CAISSSSPGTDTQYF,TGTGCCATCAGTTCTAGCTCCCCCGGGACAGATACGCAGTATTTT
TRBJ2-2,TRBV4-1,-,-,CASSRGGLDYTGELFF,TGCGCCAGCAGCCGGGGAGGCTTGGACTACACCGGGGAGCTGTTTTTT
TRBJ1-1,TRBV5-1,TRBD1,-,CASSFSQGAADTEAFF,TGCGCCAGCAGCTTCTCACAGGGGGCAGCGGACACTGAAGCTTTCTTT
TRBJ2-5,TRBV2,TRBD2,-,CASSVGGGETQYF,TGTGCCAGCAGTGTAGGCGGGGGAGAGACCCAGTACTTC
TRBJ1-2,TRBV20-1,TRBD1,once,CRATGVDGYTF,TGCAGGGCTACAGGGGTCGATGGCTACACCTTC
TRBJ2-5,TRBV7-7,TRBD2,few,CASSPGLAGAQETQYF,TGTGCCAGCAGCCCCGGACTAGCGGGGGCCCAAGAGACCCAGTACTTC
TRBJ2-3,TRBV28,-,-,CASSSPGGQSDTQYF,TGTGCCAGCAGTTCACCCGGAGGACAGTCGGATACGCAGTATTTT
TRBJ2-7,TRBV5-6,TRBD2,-,CASSLLGEGYEQYF,TGTGCCAGCAGCCTCTTGGGGGAGGGCTACGAGCAGTACTTC
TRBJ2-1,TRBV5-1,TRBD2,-,CASSSGTSGVNEQFF,TGCGCCAGCAGCTCCGGGACTAGCGGGGTTAATGAGCAGTTCTTC
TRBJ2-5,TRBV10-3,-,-,CAISLAVGETQYF,TGTGCCATCAGTCTAGCCGTTGGGGAGACCCAGTACTTC
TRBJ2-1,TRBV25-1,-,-,CASGSQHNEQFF,TGTGCCAGCGGGAGCCAGCACAATGAGCAGTTCTTC
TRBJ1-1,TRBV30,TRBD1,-,CAWSDQGQGHTEAFF,TGTGCCTGGAGTGACCAGGGACAGGGGCACACTGAAGCTTTCTTT
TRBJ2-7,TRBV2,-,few,CASSEANYEQYF,TGTGCCAGCAGTGAAGCCAACTACGAGCAGTACTTC
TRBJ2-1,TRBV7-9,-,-,CASSLAPPGTNEQFF,TGTGCCAGCAGCTTAGCACCCCCGGGAACCAATGAGCAGTTCTTC
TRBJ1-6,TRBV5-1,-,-,CASTEGNSPLHF,TGCGCCAGCACGGAGGGTAATTCACCCCTCCACTTT
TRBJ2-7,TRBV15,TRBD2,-,CATSRGKTSSYEQYF,TGTGCCACCAGCAGAGGCAAGACTAGCAGCTACGAGCAGTACTTC
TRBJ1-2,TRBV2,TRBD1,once,CASRRSRGQDYGYTF,TGTGCCAGCAGGAGGAGCAGGGGGCAAGACTATGGCTACACCTTC
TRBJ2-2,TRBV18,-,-,CASSLAPGELFF,TGTGCCAGCTCACTCGCGCCCGGGGAGCTGTTTTTT
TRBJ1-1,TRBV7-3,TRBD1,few,CASSWDRNTEAFF,TGTGCCAGCAGCTGGGACAGGAACACTGAAGCTTTCTTT
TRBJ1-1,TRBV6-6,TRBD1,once,CASSQDRGVETEAFF,TGTGCCAGCAGCCAGGACAGGGGCGTCGAAACTGAAGCTTTCTTT
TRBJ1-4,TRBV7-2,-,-,CASSLAPRTATNEKLFF,TGTGCCAGCAGCTTAGCGCCCCGGACAGCAACTAATGAAAAACTGTTTTTT
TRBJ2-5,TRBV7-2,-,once,CASSLSIALGQETQYF,TGTGCCAGCAGCTTATCGATAGCGCTCGGACAAGAGACCCAGTACTTC
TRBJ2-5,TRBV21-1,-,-,CASSNGDAHGETQYF,TGTGCCAGCAGCAACGGAGACGCCCACGGAGAGACCCAGTACTTC